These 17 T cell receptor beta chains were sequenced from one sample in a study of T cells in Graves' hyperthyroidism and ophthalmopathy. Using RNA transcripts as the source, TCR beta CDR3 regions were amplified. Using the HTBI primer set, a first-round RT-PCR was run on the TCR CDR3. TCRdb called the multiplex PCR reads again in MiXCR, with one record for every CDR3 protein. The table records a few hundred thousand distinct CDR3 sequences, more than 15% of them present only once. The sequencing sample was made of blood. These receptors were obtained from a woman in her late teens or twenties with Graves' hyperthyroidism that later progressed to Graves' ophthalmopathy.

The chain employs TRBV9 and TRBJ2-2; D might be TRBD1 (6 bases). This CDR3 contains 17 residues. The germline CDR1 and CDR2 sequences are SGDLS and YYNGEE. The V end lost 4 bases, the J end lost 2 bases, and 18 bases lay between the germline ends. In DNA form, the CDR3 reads TGTGCCAGCAGCCACAGGGCTGCCCCTGAAAACACCGGGGAGCTGTTTTTT. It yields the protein CASSHRAAPENTGELFF.

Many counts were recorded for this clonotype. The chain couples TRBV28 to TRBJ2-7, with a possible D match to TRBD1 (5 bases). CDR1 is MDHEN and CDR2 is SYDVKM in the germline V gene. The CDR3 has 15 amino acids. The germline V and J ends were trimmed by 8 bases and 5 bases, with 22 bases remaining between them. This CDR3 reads CASGRRAGFNDEQYF. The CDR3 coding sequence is TGTGCCAGCGGACGACGGGCAGGGTTTAATGACGAGCAGTACTTC.

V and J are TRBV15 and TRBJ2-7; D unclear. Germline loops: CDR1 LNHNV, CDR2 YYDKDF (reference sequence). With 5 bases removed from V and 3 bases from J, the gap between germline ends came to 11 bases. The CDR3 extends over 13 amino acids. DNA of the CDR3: TGTGCCACCAGCGGACGGCAAGTCTACGAGCAGTACTTC. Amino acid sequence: CATSGRQVYEQYF.

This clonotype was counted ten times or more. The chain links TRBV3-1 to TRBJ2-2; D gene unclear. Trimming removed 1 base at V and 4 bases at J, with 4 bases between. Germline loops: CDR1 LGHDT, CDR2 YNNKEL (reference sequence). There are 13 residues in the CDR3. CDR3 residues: CASSQGGTGELFF. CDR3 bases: TGTGCCAGCAGCCAAGGGGGCACCGGGGAGCTGTTTTTT.

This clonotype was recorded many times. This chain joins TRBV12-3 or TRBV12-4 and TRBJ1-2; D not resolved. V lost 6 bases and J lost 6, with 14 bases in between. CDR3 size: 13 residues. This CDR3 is CASSRGRVDGYTF. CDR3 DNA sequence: TGTGCCAGCAGCCGCGGGAGGGTGGATGGCTACACCTTC.

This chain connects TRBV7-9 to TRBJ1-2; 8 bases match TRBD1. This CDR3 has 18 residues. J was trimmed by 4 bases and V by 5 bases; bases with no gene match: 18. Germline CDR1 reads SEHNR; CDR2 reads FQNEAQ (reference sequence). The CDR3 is CASSLGTSRTGRGYGYTF. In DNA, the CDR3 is TGTGCCAGCAGCCTTGGCACCAGCCGGACAGGGAGAGGCTATGGCTACACCTTC.

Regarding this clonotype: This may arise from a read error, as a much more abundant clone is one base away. The DNA of the CDR3 is TGTGCCAGCAGCTTGGGAGGGACTAGCATAAATGAGCAGTACTTC. Residues: CASSLGGTSINEQYF. The V gene is TRBV7-9, the J gene TRBJ2-1; 9 bases map to TRBD2. With the DNA end fitting TRBJ2-7 better, the J assignment may be wrong. Germline assignment: CDR1 SEHNR and CDR2 FQNEAQ (reference sequence). CDR3 length equals 15 residues.

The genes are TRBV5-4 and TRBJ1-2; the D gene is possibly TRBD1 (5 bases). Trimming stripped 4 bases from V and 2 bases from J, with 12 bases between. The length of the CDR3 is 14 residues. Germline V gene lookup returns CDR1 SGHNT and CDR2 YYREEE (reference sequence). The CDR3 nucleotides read TGTGCCAGCAGCGGGGGGGGGGACAACTATGGCTACACCTTC. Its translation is CASSGGGDNYGYTF.

The CDR3 region has the DNA TGTGCCACCAGCAGAGATCGTGGAGGGGGCGATGAGCAGTTCTTC. The encoded protein is CATSRDRGGGDEQFF. The chain recombines TRBV15 with TRBJ2-1; D is perhaps TRBD1 (7 bases). CDR1 LNHNV and CDR2 YYDKDF come from the germline V gene (reference sequence). V lost 0 bases and J lost 8, with 14 bases in between. CDR3 length: 15 amino acids.

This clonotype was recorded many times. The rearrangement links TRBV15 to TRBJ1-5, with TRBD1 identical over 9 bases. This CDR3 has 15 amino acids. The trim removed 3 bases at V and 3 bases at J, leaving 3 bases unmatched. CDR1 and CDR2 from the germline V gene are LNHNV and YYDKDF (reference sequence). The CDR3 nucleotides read TGTGCCACCAGCAGGGGACAGGGTGTCAATCAGCCCCAGCATTTT. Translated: CATSRGQGVNQPQHF.

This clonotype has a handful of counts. The CDR3 protein is CASSGTEFSYNSPLHF. CDR3 coding DNA: TGTGCCAGCAGTGGCACAGAGTTCTCCTATAATTCACCCCTCCACTTT. The chain uses TRBV6-1 and TRBJ1-6; D gene ambiguous. This CDR3 is 16 amino acids long. The germline V gene encodes CDR1 MNHNS and CDR2 SASEGT. V shed 4 bases and J shed 0 bases, with 10 bases lying between them.

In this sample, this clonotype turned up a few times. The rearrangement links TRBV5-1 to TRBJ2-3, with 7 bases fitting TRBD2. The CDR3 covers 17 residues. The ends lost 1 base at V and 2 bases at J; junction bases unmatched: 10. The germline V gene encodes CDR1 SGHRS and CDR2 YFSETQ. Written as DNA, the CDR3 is TGCGCCAGCAGCTTGTCCGCCCCGGGACTACACACAGATACGCAGTATTTT. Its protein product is CASSLSAPGLHTDTQYF.

CDR3 DNA sequence: TGTGCCAGCAGTTATTTTCGGGGGCTAGAGCGTAGCACCGGGGAGCTGTTTTTT. It encodes CASSYFRGLERSTGELFF. This chain uses TRBV6-5 with TRBJ2-2, with D perhaps matching TRBD1 or TRBD2 (6 bases each). Trimming took off 3 bases at V and 4 bases at J, with 21 bases between the two ends. The CDR3 sequence is 18 residues long. Germline V lookup: CDR1 MNHEY, CDR2 SVGAGI.

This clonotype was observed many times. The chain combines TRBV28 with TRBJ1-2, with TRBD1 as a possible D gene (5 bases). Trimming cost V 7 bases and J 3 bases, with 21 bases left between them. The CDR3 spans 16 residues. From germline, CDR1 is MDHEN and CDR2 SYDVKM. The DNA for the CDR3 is TGTGCCAGCACCACCCCCATTCGGGGCCCCGACTATGGCTACACCTTC. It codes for CASTTPIRGPDYGYTF.

This chain's CDR3 is CASSVDAGVTYEQYF. CDR3 nucleotides: TGTGCCAGCAGCGTAGATGCAGGGGTGACCTACGAGCAGTACTTC. The chain recombines TRBV9 with TRBJ2-7; a possible D gene is TRBD1 (6 bases). The CDR3 is made up of 15 amino acids. The germline CDR1 and CDR2 sequences are SGDLS and YYNGEE. V was clipped by 0 bases and J by 2 bases, with 12 bases between them.

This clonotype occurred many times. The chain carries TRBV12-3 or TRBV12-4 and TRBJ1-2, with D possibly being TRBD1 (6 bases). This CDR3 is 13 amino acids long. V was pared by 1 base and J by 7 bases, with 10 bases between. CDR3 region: CASSLGTGSGYTF. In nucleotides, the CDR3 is TGTGCCAGCAGTTTAGGCACAGGGTCTGGCTACACCTTC.

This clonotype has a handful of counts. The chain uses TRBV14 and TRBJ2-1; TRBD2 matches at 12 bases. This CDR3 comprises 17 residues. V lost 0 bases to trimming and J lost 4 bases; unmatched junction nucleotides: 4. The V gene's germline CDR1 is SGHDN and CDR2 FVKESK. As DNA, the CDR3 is TGTGCCAGCAGCCAAGAGTTTGGACTAGCGGGATACAATGAGCAGTTCTTC. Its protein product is CASSQEFGLAGYNEQFF.